These 28 T cell receptor beta chains were all obtained from the same sample, sequenced in a study of blood T cells in healthy people across ages. A second PCR, run for about 7 to 11 cycles, used a sample-barcoded 5' primer plus a J-beta primer mix. TCRdb passed the 5' RACE reads through MiXCR, listing each CDR3 protein once. The sample consists of roughly 700,000 distinct CDR3 sequences, around a quarter of them appearing once. These data were also reused for a study on T cells of mothers and their children.

Sequences were obtained from blood. Receptors originate from a boy aged 5-17 years in good health.

J is TRBJ2-2 and V is TRBV5-1, with a weak D call TRBD1 (5 bases). Germline CDR1 SGHRS, CDR2 YFSETQ. The CDR3 sequence is 15 residues long. With 0 bases removed from V and 1 base from J, the gap between germline ends came to 7 bases. CDR3 residues: CASSLGRVNTGELFF. The CDR3 region has the DNA TGCGCCAGCAGCTTGGGCAGGGTGAACACCGGGGAGCTGTTTTTT.

In this sample, this clonotype turned up a few times. The chain combines TRBV5-8 with TRBJ2-1; 8 bases align to TRBD2. In germline, CDR1 is SGHTS, CDR2 YDEGEE. With 3 bases clipped from V and 7 bases from J, the junction kept 9 bases outside the gene matches. This CDR3 spans 15 amino acids. CDR3 sequence: CASSWTQRGGNEQFF. CDR3 DNA: TGTGCCAGCAGCTGGACACAACGCGGGGGGAATGAGCAGTTCTTC.

The chain employs TRBV7-9 and TRBJ2-5, with 8 nucleotides matching TRBD2. Germline lookup yields CDR1 SEHNR and CDR2 FQNEAQ (reference sequence). V was pared by 2 bases and J by 4 bases, with 12 bases of the junction left unmatched. The CDR3 covers 17 residues. The CDR3 region is CASSLSRGGWRPETQYF. CDR3 nucleotides: TGTGCCAGCAGCTTATCCCGGGGGGGGTGGCGACCAGAGACCCAGTACTTC.

The table lists this clonotype with a few counts. The gene calls are TRBV19 and TRBJ1-4; D not certain. Germline V gene data show CDR1 as LNHDA and CDR2 as SQIVND (reference sequence). There are 11 residues in the CDR3. V shed 3 bases and J shed 16 bases, with 12 bases lying between them. This chain's CDR3 is CASSMMGFWFF. The DNA for the CDR3 is TGTGCCAGTAGTATGATGGGGTTTTGGTTTTTT. Looking up the rest from reference TRBV19 and TRBJ1-4 gives the full variable domain: DGGITQSPKYLFRKEGQNVTLSCEQNLNHDAMYWYRQDPGQGLRLIYYSQIVNDFQKGDIAEGYSVSREKKESFPLTVTSAQKNPTAFYLCASSMMGFWFFGSGTQLSVL.

The table lists this clonotype with a few counts. The chain carries TRBV16 and TRBJ2-1; no clear D gene. The germline V and J ends were trimmed by 3 bases and 7 bases, with 13 bases remaining between them. Per the germline V gene, CDR1 is KGHSY and CDR2 is FQNENV. The CDR3 extends over 14 amino acids. CDR3 loop: CASSHNMGFNEQFF. The CDR3 region has the DNA TGTGCCAGCAGCCATAATATGGGTTTTAATGAGCAGTTCTTC.

The genes are TRBV27 and TRBJ1-2; D not certain. V lost 2 bases to trimming and J lost 3 bases, with 10 bases between them. This CDR3 is 14 amino acids long. CDR1 is MNHEY, CDR2 SMNVEV, per germline (reference sequence). CDR3 protein: CASSLTAGHYGYTF. In nucleotides, the CDR3 is TGTGCCAGCAGTTTAACGGCAGGCCACTATGGCTACACCTTC.

This clonotype showed up just a few times. This chain links TRBV7-2 with TRBJ2-1, with 7 bases lining up with TRBD2. Matching the DNA end better, TRBJ2-5 makes the J call doubtful. Germline-derived CDR1 and CDR2 are SGHTA and FQGNSA. The CDR3 has 15 amino acids. CDR3 sequence reads: CASSQGLERTETQYF. DNA for the CDR3: TGTGCCAGCAGCCAAGGACTAGAAAGAACCGAGACCCAGTACTTC.

This clonotype was counted between two and nine times. The chain uses TRBV7-9 and TRBJ2-7, with 9 bases lining up with TRBD1. There are 15 residues in the CDR3. The germline V gene encodes CDR1 SEHNR and CDR2 FQNEAQ (reference sequence). Trimming at V came to 5 bases and at J to 6 bases, leaving 11 bases not matched to a gene. The CDR3 protein is CASSPHGQGSSEQYF. Here the CDR3 DNA reads TGTGCCAGCAGCCCACACGGACAGGGGAGTTCCGAGCAGTACTTC.

The V call is TRBV2, the J call TRBJ1-5, with 8 bases lining up with TRBD1. V shed 6 bases, J shed 7 bases, and the junction held 11 bases outside the gene matches. The CDR3 contains 15 residues. Looked up from germline, CDR1 is SNHLY and CDR2 is FYNNEI. CDR3 bases: TGTGCCAGCAGAGCCACTGACAGGGGAGACCAGCCCCAGCATTTT. Its translation: CASRATDRGDQPQHF.

The sample holds a few counts of this clonotype. V and J are TRBV2 and TRBJ1-4; 7 nucleotides match TRBD1. The CDR3 loop spans 15 amino acids. The germline V gene has CDR1 SNHLY and CDR2 FYNNEI. Here the CDR3 DNA reads TGTGCTAGTAATTCCAGGGGGATGGGTAATGAAAAACTGTTTTTT. It codes for CASNSRGMGNEKLFF.

There are a few counts of this clonotype. The chain links TRBV10-3 to TRBJ2-5; D remains ambiguous. This CDR3 is 14 amino acids long. Between the trimmed V and J ends, which lost 3 bases and 5 bases, there was a span of 13 bases. Germline CDR1 ENHRY, CDR2 SYGVKD. This chain's CDR3 is CAISEWKGSETQYF. The CDR3 nucleotides are TGTGCCATCAGTGAATGGAAGGGATCGGAGACCCAGTACTTC.

This clonotype was picked up a small number of times. The genes are TRBV19 and TRBJ2-1, with D possibly called TRBD1 or TRBD2 (6 bases each). The CDR3 consists of 13 residues. From germline, CDR1 is LNHDA and CDR2 SQIVND (reference sequence). V was clipped by 8 bases and J by 9 bases, with 17 bases between them. CDR3 amino acids: CASAGGGDGEQFF. Written as DNA, the CDR3 is TGTGCCAGTGCCGGAGGGGGAGACGGTGAGCAGTTCTTC. The variable domain in full, with the rest retrieved from reference TRBV19 and TRBJ2-1, is DGGITQSPKYLFRKEGQNVTLSCEQNLNHDAMYWYRQDPGQGLRLIYYSQIVNDFQKGDIAEGYSVSREKKESFPLTVTSAQKNPTAFYLCASAGGGDGEQFFGPGTRLTVL.

The CDR3 sequence is CATSDSRRGYEQYF. CDR3 sequence (DNA): TGTGCCACCAGTGACTCACGGAGAGGCTACGAGCAGTACTTC. V gene TRBV24-1 combines with J gene TRBJ2-1; D gene uncertain. TRBJ2-7 matches the DNA end more closely, so the J call is doubtful. The CDR3 extends over 14 amino acids. The germline CDR1 and CDR2 sequences are KGHDR and SFDVKD.

CDR3 protein: CASSLIGGGSNNEQFF. CDR3 DNA sequence: TGCGCCAGCAGCTTGATCGGCGGGGGTTCGAACAATGAGCAGTTCTTC. The genes are TRBV5-1 and TRBJ2-1; 7 nucleotides line up with TRBD2. The J segment lost 5 bases and the V segment lost 1 base, leaving 9 bases of the junction unmatched. The CDR3 loop spans 16 amino acids. CDR1 SGHRS and CDR2 YFSETQ come from the germline V gene.

On this clonotype itself: One junction end does not reproduce the germline sequence, and a read error may be involved. V usage is TRBV7-2 and J usage is TRBJ2-5; TRBD1 matches 8 bases. The CDR3 covers 13 residues. The V gene's germline CDR1 is SGHTA and CDR2 FQGNSA. CDR3 sequence reads: CASSLDRVGTQYF. The CDR3, as DNA: TGCGCCAGCAGCTTGGACAGGGTCGGGACCCAGTACTTC.

Ten or more counts support this clonotype. The V call is TRBV7-2, the J call TRBJ2-3; D unresolved. Germline lookup yields CDR1 SGHTA and CDR2 FQGNSA. V was clipped by 5 bases and J by 2 bases, with 5 bases between them. The CDR3 contains 12 residues. The CDR3 reads CASSPPTDTQYF. In DNA form, the CDR3 reads TGTGCCAGCAGCCCCCCCACAGATACGCAGTATTTT.

This clonotype was detected only a few times. The rearrangement links TRBV9 to TRBJ2-7; 9 bases agree with TRBD1. The length of the CDR3 is 15 residues. Germline-derived CDR1 and CDR2 are SGDLS and YYNGEE. V shed 2 bases, J shed 4 bases, and the junction held 7 bases outside the gene matches. CDR3 DNA sequence: TGTGCCAGCAGCGTGGGGACAGGGCGACAATACGAGCAGTACTTC. This gives the protein CASSVGTGRQYEQYF.

This clonotype was counted between two and nine times. This CDR3 reads CSVEDPPTQYF. DNA for the CDR3: TGCAGCGTTGAAGATCCTCCCACCCAGTACTTC. This chain joins TRBV29-1 and TRBJ2-5; D not resolved. The ends were cut back, 0 bases at V and 8 bases at J, with 7 bases in the middle. This CDR3 has 11 residues. Looked up from germline, CDR1 is SQVTM and CDR2 is ANQGSEA. Together with reference TRBV29-1 and TRBJ2-5, the CDR3 gives the full variable domain: SAVISQKPSRDICQRGTSLTIQCQVDSQVTMMFWYRQQPGQSLTLIATANQGSEATYESGFVIDKFPISRPNLTFSTLTVSNMSPEDSSIYLCSVEDPPTQYFGPGTRLLVL.

The V call is TRBV6-1, the J call TRBJ2-7; 8 bases align to TRBD1. The junction had 13 bases not matched to a gene; V was cut back by 6 bases and J by 3 bases. Germline V gene data show CDR1 as MNHNS and CDR2 as SASEGT. CDR3 length equals 16 residues. The chain's CDR3 is CASRLYPGQDLYEQYF. The DNA for the CDR3 is TGTGCCAGCAGGCTATATCCGGGACAGGACCTCTACGAGCAGTACTTC.

The chain combines TRBV6-5 with TRBJ2-6; D call uncertain. Germline CDR1 is MNHEY and CDR2 is SVGAGI. With 2 bases removed from V and 0 bases from J, the gap between germline ends came to 5 bases. The CDR3 has 15 residues. CDR3 nucleotide sequence: TGTGCCAGCAGTTACCGACACTCTGGGGCCAACGTCCTGACTTTC. Translation gives CASSYRHSGANVLTF.

This clonotype was seen more than once but under ten times. V and J are TRBV28 and TRBJ1-1; 7 nucleotides line up with TRBD1. Germline lookup yields CDR1 MDHEN and CDR2 SYDVKM. With 5 bases clipped from V and 5 bases from J, the junction kept 11 bases outside the gene matches. This CDR3 is built from 15 residues. CDR3 in DNA: TGTGCCAGCAGTCCCCCGACAGGGCAGGTTACTGAAGCTTTCTTT. As protein: CASSPPTGQVTEAFF.

Only a few counts were recorded for this clonotype. This chain uses TRBV6-1 with TRBJ2-7; 9 bases line up with TRBD2. The J call is in doubt because the DNA end fits TRBJ2-1 better. From germline, CDR1 is MNHNS and CDR2 SASEGT. The CDR3 length is 15 residues. The CDR3 nucleotides are TGTGCCAGCGGGGTATTGGCGGGGGGGGTCAATGAGCAGTTCTTC. Its protein product is CASGVLAGGVNEQFF.

The chain couples TRBV7-2 to TRBJ2-7; the D gene is possibly TRBD2 (5 bases). Trimming took 3 bases from V and 3 from J, leaving 21 bases between them. The CDR3 spans 17 residues. Germline-derived CDR1 and CDR2 are SGHTA and FQGNSA. CDR3 nucleotides: TGTGCCAGCAGCTTGAGAGGGATCGATAAAGCCTACTACGAGCAGTACTTC. It encodes CASSLRGIDKAYYEQYF. The full variable domain, with the rest looked up from reference TRBV7-2 and TRBJ2-7, is GAGVSQSPSNKVTEKGKDVELRCDPISGHTALYWYRQSLGQGLEFLIYFQGNSAPDKSGLPSDRFSAERTGGSVSTLTIQRTQQEDSAVYLCASSLRGIDKAYYEQYFGPGTRLTVT.

This chain links TRBV12-3 or TRBV12-4 with TRBJ1-2; 8 bases fit TRBD1. The CDR3 contains 15 residues. V gave up 3 bases and J gave up 3 bases; unmatched junction bases: 6. The CDR3 nucleotides are TGTGCCAGCAGTTTTCGACAGGGGCACGACTATGGCTACACCTTC. Encoded protein: CASSFRQGHDYGYTF.

This chain connects TRBV4-1 to TRBJ2-7; D is perhaps TRBD1 (5 bases). The V end lost 1 base, the J end lost 5 bases, and 12 bases lay between the germline ends. Germline values: CDR1 MGHRA, CDR2 YSYEKL. The CDR3 is made up of 14 amino acids. CDR3 residues: CASSQASLGDEQYF. The CDR3 nucleotides are TGCGCCAGCAGCCAAGCGTCTCTAGGGGACGAGCAGTACTTC.

This chain joins TRBV4-3 and TRBJ2-7; D is undetermined. The CDR3 length is 13 residues. V was cut by 3 bases and J by 4 bases, with 10 bases left in between. Germline assignment: CDR1 LGHNA and CDR2 YSLEER. The CDR3 loop is CASSQKIEYEQYF. The CDR3 nucleotides are TGCGCCAGCAGCCAGAAAATCGAATACGAGCAGTACTTC.

The chain combines TRBV7-9 with TRBJ2-5, with 8 bases identical to TRBD2. The length of the CDR3 is 14 residues. J was trimmed by 5 bases and V by 2 bases; bases with no gene match: 4. The germline gives CDR1 SEHNR, CDR2 FQNEAQ (reference sequence). The CDR3 bases are TGTGCCAGCAGCTTATTGACTAGCGTCGAGACCCAGTACTTC. It specifies CASSLLTSVETQYF.

The chain is built from TRBV29-1 and TRBJ2-6, with D hard to call. Germline CDR1 SQVTM, CDR2 ANQGSEA. The CDR3 sequence is 16 residues long. V was trimmed by 0 bases and J by 0 bases, leaving 9 bases between them. The CDR3 protein is CSVEDGLSSGANVLTF. As DNA, the CDR3 is TGCAGCGTTGAAGATGGATTGAGCTCTGGGGCCAACGTCCTGACTTTC.